This record looks at one T cell receptor beta chain sequence and its context. Its antigen remains unknown. Measured with immunoSEQ multiplex PCR; TCRdb has only the in-frame clones, and not every one. Seen here are about 2.5 million clones, about nine tenths observed once, and the top ten hold approximately 0.41%. The CDR3 is made up of 15 amino acids. V was pared by 6 bases and J by 2 bases, with 9 bases of the junction left unmatched. CDR1 and CDR2 from the germline V gene are MNHNS and SASEGT. Each sample came from a Caucasian adult donor living in Nashville, Tennessee. This specimen comes from a study of shared clonotypes between healthy human individuals. Study-level background: Donors were a couple of women and three men aged 18 to 49. Study-level results: Naive subsets, compared against memory subsets, generally had larger estimated richness values. The genetic and exposure-history diversity represented was limited by few donors.

Sequenced sample: naive CD4+ T cells from PBMCs. Subset in this sample: CD45RA+ positively selected. The receptor was isolated from a man younger than 30 in good health. Some clones in this sample may be carry-over from other donors' samples. V gene TRBV6-1 combines with J gene TRBJ2-7, with 8 bases identical to TRBD2. This chain's CDR3 is CASRYAGGPTYEQYF. The CDR3 nucleotides are TGTGCCAGCAGGTACGCGGGAGGCCCTACCTACGAGCAGTACTTC.